This passage covers 27 T cell receptor beta chains from one sample sequenced in a study of blood T cell repertoires in COVID-19. Profiled with immunoSEQ multiplex PCR; TCRdb holds only in-frame clones, not every one. This sample has over 250,000 clones, with around 90% found just once. What was sequenced was PBMCs or T cells enriched from blood (not recorded which). Every receptor here comes from a woman younger than 30 who had recovered from COVID-19.

This chain connects TRBV19 to TRBJ2-3; D perhaps matches TRBD2 (6 bases). The V end was cut by 4 bases, the J end by 0 bases, with 11 bases between. Germline assignment: CDR1 LNHDA and CDR2 SQIVND (reference sequence). This CDR3 comprises 15 residues. The CDR3 is CASSTGTRSTDTQYF. The CDR3 nucleotides are TGTGCCAGTAGTACCGGGACTCGAAGCACAGATACGCAGTATTTT. Looking up the rest from reference TRBV19 and TRBJ2-3 gives the full variable domain: DGGITQSPKYLFRKEGQNVTLSCEQNLNHDAMYWYRQDPGQGLRLIYYSQIVNDFQKGDIAEGYSVSREKKESFPLTVTSAQKNPTAFYLCASSTGTRSTDTQYFGPGTRLTVL.

Turning to this clone: This CDR3 is also generated by other DNA sequences in the sample. V usage is TRBV5-4 and J usage is TRBJ2-7; D possibly corresponds to TRBD1 (5 bases). Germline V gene sequence: CDR1 SGHNT, CDR2 YYREEE (reference sequence). This CDR3 has 14 residues. Trimming removed 0 bases from V and 3 bases from J, with 10 bases in between. The CDR3 DNA reads TGTGCCAGCAGCTTGGGCCAGGGAAGCTACGAGCAGTACTTC. This codes for CASSLGQGSYEQYF.

J is TRBJ1-1 and V is TRBV12-3 or TRBV12-4; tentative D call: TRBD1 (5 bases). The CDR3 is 12 amino acids. Trimming removed 3 bases from V and 10 bases from J, with 12 bases in between. CDR3 protein: CASSFQGAGAFF. In DNA form, the CDR3 reads TGTGCCAGCAGTTTCCAAGGGGCAGGAGCTTTCTTT.

The V call is TRBV4-1, the J call TRBJ1-1; maybe TRBD1 (5 bases). V was pared by 2 bases and J by 6 bases, with 19 bases between. The germline gives CDR1 MGHRA, CDR2 YSYEKL. The CDR3 is 16 amino acids. CDR3 nucleotide sequence: TGCGCCAGCAGCCAAAGGGTGGGACCTAGGGAGGCTGAAGCTTTCTTT. Translation: CASSQRVGPREAEAFF.

This clone has a handful of counts. The chain is built from TRBV7-9 and TRBJ1-1; 11 bases align to TRBD1. From germline, CDR1 is SEHNR and CDR2 FQNEAQ (reference sequence). The V and J ends lost 5 bases and 3 bases, in that order; junction bases with no gene match: 5. The CDR3 is made up of 15 amino acids. CDR3 sequence reads: CASSPGDRGYTEAFF. DNA of the CDR3: TGTGCCAGCAGCCCCGGGGACAGGGGGTACACTGAAGCTTTCTTT.

The J gene is TRBJ1-1, the V gene TRBV12-3 or TRBV12-4; D ambiguous. CDR3 length: 9 residues. The CDR3 loop is CASWPEAFF. The CDR3 nucleotides are TGTGCTTCGTGGCCTGAAGCTTTCTTT.

The V and J genes are TRBV6-6 and TRBJ2-2; TRBD2 matches at 7 bases. With 7 bases clipped from V and 0 bases from J, the junction kept 2 bases outside the gene matches. Germline CDR1 is MNHNY and CDR2 is SVGAGI (reference sequence). This CDR3 has 14 residues. Here the CDR3 DNA reads TGTGCCAGCAACGGACTAGCGAACACCGGGGAGCTGTTTTTT. It codes for CASNGLANTGELFF.

The chain couples TRBV19 to TRBJ1-2, with D perhaps TRBD1 (6 bases). There are 13 residues in the CDR3. In germline, CDR1 is LNHDA, CDR2 SQIVND (reference sequence). With 1 base removed from V and 4 bases from J, the gap between germline ends came to 7 bases. The CDR3 sequence: CASSIGDIYGYTF. The CDR3 DNA sequence: TGTGCCAGTAGTATAGGGGACATCTATGGCTACACCTTC.

The CDR3 nucleotides are TGTGCCAGCAGCTGGGGACAGGGGATTCAGCCCCAGCATTTT. It translates to CASSWGQGIQPQHF. The chain is built from TRBV5-8 and TRBJ1-5; 10 bases align to TRBD1. Germline assignment: CDR1 SGHTS and CDR2 YDEGEE. J lost 6 bases, V lost 3 bases, and 3 bases had no gene match. The length of the CDR3 is 14 residues.

The CDR3 sequence is CASSQDFCPRSSYEQYF. The CDR3 nucleotides read TGCGCCAGCAGCCAAGATTTTTGCCCGAGGAGCTCCTACGAGCAGTACTTC. This chain links TRBV4-3 with TRBJ2-7; D unresolved. The germline V gene encodes CDR1 LGHNA and CDR2 YSLEER. The length of the CDR3 is 17 residues. Trimming stripped 0 bases from V and 0 bases from J, with 15 bases between.

The DNA for the CDR3 is TGTGCCAGCAGCCCCCCCGGAAGGGGGGGAGGCTACACCTTC. Its protein is CASSPPGRGGGYTF. This chain links TRBV7-9 with TRBJ1-2; D is possibly TRBD1 (6 bases). Per the germline V gene, CDR1 is SEHNR and CDR2 is FQNEAQ (reference sequence). The CDR3 is 14 amino acids. The V end was cut by 5 bases, the J end by 8 bases, with 18 bases between.

The chain has TRBV5-1 and TRBJ1-3; D uncertain. CDR3 size: 16 residues. Trimming shortened V by 0 bases and J by 0 bases, and 10 bases separated the two germline ends. Germline V CDR1 and CDR2: SGHRS, YFSETQ. CDR3 coding DNA: TGCGCCAGCAGCTTGGAGGAGCCGAGCTCTGGAAACACCATATATTTT. It specifies CASSLEEPSSGNTIYF.

This clone was seen only once. This rearrangement joins TRBV7-3 to TRBJ2-5, with TRBD1 matching over 10 bases. CDR3 length equals 15 residues. Per the germline V gene, CDR1 is SGHTA and CDR2 is FQGTGA. V shed 4 bases, J shed 6 bases, and the junction held 8 bases outside the gene matches. CDR3 loop: CASSSMGTGEQTQYF. DNA for the CDR3: TGTGCCAGCAGCTCTATGGGGACAGGGGAGCAGACCCAGTACTTC.

V is TRBV5-1 and J is TRBJ1-2; TRBD1 matches 11 bases. CDR1 is SGHRS, CDR2 YFSETQ, per germline. Trimming took 4 bases from V and 4 from J; bases not matched to a gene: 12. CDR3 size: 17 residues. The CDR3 sequence: CASSDERTGGLLYGYTF. CDR3 coding DNA: TGCGCCAGCAGCGACGAACGGACAGGGGGCCTCCTCTATGGCTACACCTTC.

V usage is TRBV28 and J usage is TRBJ1-4; TRBD1 agrees at 8 bases. In germline, CDR1 is MDHEN, CDR2 SYDVKM. This CDR3 has 11 residues. The V gene end was trimmed by 5 bases and the J gene end by 12 bases; junction bases not matched to a gene: 2. In nucleotides, the CDR3 is TGTGCCAGCAGTCTGACAGGGGAACTGTTTTTT. The encoded protein is CASSLTGELFF.

V usage is TRBV4-3 and J usage is TRBJ1-2; D is undetermined. CDR1 is LGHNA and CDR2 is YSLEER in the germline V gene. The CDR3 sequence is 15 residues long. V lost 0 bases to trimming and J lost 7 bases, with 15 bases between them. CDR3 amino acids: CASSQEGAASFGYTF. The CDR3 DNA reads TGCGCCAGCAGCCAAGAGGGAGCAGCAAGCTTTGGCTACACCTTC.

This clone was recorded once. Within the sample, other DNA sequences also encode this same CDR3. The V gene is TRBV7-2, the J gene TRBJ1-2, with 9 bases matching TRBD1. Germline V lookup: CDR1 SGHTA, CDR2 FQGNSA. The CDR3 spans 14 residues. V lost 2 bases, J lost 3 bases, and 1 base stayed unmatched. The CDR3 coding sequence is TGTGCCAGCAGCTTAACAGGGGGCGACTATGGCTACACCTTC. It codes for CASSLTGGDYGYTF.

V usage is TRBV6-2 or TRBV6-3 and J usage is TRBJ2-6; the match to TRBD1 covers 10 bases. Losses at the gene ends were 4 bases for V and 1 base for J; bases not matched to a gene: 7. CDR3 length equals 18 residues. Germline V gene lookup returns CDR1 MNHEY and CDR2 SVGEGT. The CDR3 loop reads CASSSWTGGRSGANVLTF. DNA for the CDR3: TGTGCCAGCAGTTCTTGGACAGGGGGAAGATCTGGGGCCAACGTCCTGACTTTC.

As regards this clone: Other DNA sequences of this sample code for an identical CDR3. The chain employs TRBV4-3 and TRBJ1-2; 11 bases agree with TRBD1. CDR3 length: 16 amino acids. V was clipped by 0 bases and J by 4 bases; unmatched bases: 4. Per the germline V gene, CDR1 is LGHNA and CDR2 is YSLEER. The DNA for the CDR3 is TGCGCCAGCAGCCAAGATTTGGGACAGGGGGGCTATGGCTACACCTTC. Translated, it gives CASSQDLGQGGYGYTF.

The CDR3 nucleotides read TGCGCCAGCAGCTTTAATTCAGGAAAGGGGGTAAATGGCTACACCTTC. It translates to CASSFNSGKGVNGYTF. The gene calls are TRBV5-1 and TRBJ1-2, with D tentatively TRBD1 (6 bases). Germline CDR1 SGHRS, CDR2 YFSETQ. V was clipped by 2 bases and J by 6 bases, with 20 bases between them. The CDR3 is made up of 16 amino acids.

The chain combines TRBV5-1 with TRBJ2-4, with 8 bases identical to TRBD1. This CDR3 has 15 amino acids. Germline trimming cut 4 bases from V and 11 bases from J; bases unmatched to any gene: 14. The germline V gene has CDR1 SGHRS and CDR2 YFSETQ. The CDR3 DNA reads as TGCGCCAGCAGCCCCGCTTCAGGGGGCATATCGGTTCAGTACTTC. Its protein is CASSPASGGISVQYF.

This chain uses TRBV2 with TRBJ1-5, with 12 bases identical to TRBD1. The germline V gene has CDR1 SNHLY and CDR2 FYNNEI. Losses at the gene ends were 7 bases for V and 2 bases for J; bases not matched to a gene: 6. This CDR3 region has 16 residues. CDR3 loop: CASTGTGGYGNQPQHF. As DNA, the CDR3 is TGTGCCAGCACCGGGACAGGGGGCTATGGCAATCAGCCCCAGCATTTT.

The gene calls are TRBV2 and TRBJ1-4, with 8 bases lining up with TRBD1. V lost 5 bases, J lost 9 bases, and 14 bases stayed unmatched. CDR1 and CDR2 from the germline V gene are SNHLY and FYNNEI. The CDR3 has 16 amino acids. CDR3 DNA: TGTGCCAGCAGTACGGCTCCGGGACAGGTTTACCAAAAACTGTTTTTT. It is translated as CASSTAPGQVYQKLFF.

By sample fraction, this clone is medium-sized (0.01 to 0.1%). The rearrangement uses TRBV19 and TRBJ1-1, with 7 bases fitting TRBD1. V dropped 3 bases and J dropped 6; count of bases not matched to a gene: 10. CDR1 LNHDA and CDR2 SQIVND come from the germline V gene (reference sequence). The CDR3 is 15 residues long. The CDR3 loop reads CASSMRQGTGAEAFF. CDR3 in DNA: TGTGCCAGTAGTATGAGACAGGGTACAGGGGCTGAAGCTTTCTTT.

The chain links TRBV11-3 to TRBJ1-1, with D uncertain. Trimming pared 3 bases from V and 1 base from J, leaving 6 bases between. This CDR3 contains 13 residues. From germline, CDR1 is SGHNT and CDR2 YENEEA. CDR3 coding DNA: TGTGCCAGCAGCTTTCAGGAGAACACTGAAGCTTTCTTT. Translation gives CASSFQENTEAFF. Drawing the rest from reference TRBV11-3 and TRBJ1-1, the complete variable domain is EAGVVQSPRYKIIEKKQPVAFWCNPISGHNTLYWYLQNLGQGPELLIRYENEEAVDDSQLPKDRFSAERLKGVDSTLKIQPAELGDSAVYLCASSFQENTEAFFGQGTRLTVV.

The chain links TRBV5-8 to TRBJ2-3, with 9 bases that match TRBD2. Germline assignment: CDR1 SGHTS and CDR2 YDEGEE. The CDR3 sequence is 17 residues long. Losses at the gene ends were 5 bases for V and 0 bases for J; bases not matched to a gene: 10. CDR3 DNA: TGTGCCAGCAGACGCGGGAGGGCTTACACTAGCACAGATACGCAGTATTTT. Its protein is CASRRGRAYTSTDTQYF.

V and J are TRBV5-1 and TRBJ1-2; no clear D gene. Trimming left V 0 bases short and J 6 bases short, with 15 bases between. Per the germline V gene, CDR1 is SGHRS and CDR2 is YFSETQ. CDR3 length: 15 residues. This chain's CDR3 is CASSLDVGHTNGYTF. Written as DNA, the CDR3 is TGCGCCAGCAGCTTGGATGTTGGGCATACAAATGGCTACACCTTC. The full variable domain, rest sourced from reference TRBV5-1 and TRBJ1-2, is KAGVTQTPRYLIKTRGQQVTLSCSPISGHRSVSWYQQTPGQGLQFLFEYFSETQRNKGNFPGRFSGRQFSNSRSEMNVSTLELGDSALYLCASSLDVGHTNGYTFGSGTRLTVV.